A selection of T cell receptor beta chains follows, all from one sample in a study of blood T cells in healthy people across ages. One entry per CDR3 protein, called by TCRdb with MiXCR from the 5' RACE reads. The table lists about 800,000 distinct CDR3 sequences, 25% of them singletons. These records were also assigned to another study, of T cells of mothers and their children.

The source material was blood. Receptors were obtained from a boy between 10 and 17 years old in good health. The CDR3 runs from the conserved cysteine through the conserved F or W. Fields, in order: V gene, J gene, CDR3 protein.

TRBV9	TRBJ2-1	CASSVVVGRENEQFF
TRBV25-1	TRBJ2-1	CASSEDVSTSGPYNEQFF
TRBV6-5	TRBJ2-2	CASSYFPGGEGGELFF
TRBV29-1	TRBJ2-5	CSVDPLGVRETQYF
TRBV10-2	TRBJ1-2	CASSLPLEHGYGYTF
TRBV5-1	TRBJ2-3	CASSLGGGLDTQYF
TRBV14	TRBJ2-7	CASSHRGRREQYF
TRBV7-8	TRBJ2-3	CASSPSGTSGGSDTQYF
TRBV7-2	TRBJ2-7	CASARAGGRYEQYF
TRBV7-2	TRBJ2-7	CASSLSGPVEQYF
TRBV7-2	TRBJ1-4	CASSQTVEEKLFF
TRBV7-8	TRBJ2-3	CASSPLTLAGGTDTQYF
TRBV29-1	TRBJ2-3	CSTSGAKDTQYF
TRBV27	TRBJ1-6	CASSPYPGQGSYNSPLHF
TRBV25-1	TRBJ1-1	CASSDELVADAGHTEAFF
TRBV5-1	TRBJ2-7	CASRPSGGLTYEQYF
TRBV29-1	TRBJ2-6	CSGLTAGANVLTF
TRBV24-1	TRBJ2-5	CATSDSRASGRQTQYF
TRBV4-3	TRBJ2-3	CASSQARRSSTDTQYF
TRBV19	TRBJ1-5	CASSIAAGASNQPQHF
TRBV12-3/TRBV12-4	TRBJ2-5	CASSLIRSKETQYF
TRBV19	TRBJ1-2	CASSSGQRPANYGYTF
TRBV11-2	TRBJ1-1	CASSSSDRANTEAFF
TRBV5-5	TRBJ2-3	CASSDPRSNTDTQYF
TRBV7-8	TRBJ2-2	CASSLAMVGGQGNTGELFF
TRBV4-2	TRBJ2-7	CASSQEGTGGLYEQYF
TRBV30	TRBJ2-2	CAWGGLRSNTGELFF